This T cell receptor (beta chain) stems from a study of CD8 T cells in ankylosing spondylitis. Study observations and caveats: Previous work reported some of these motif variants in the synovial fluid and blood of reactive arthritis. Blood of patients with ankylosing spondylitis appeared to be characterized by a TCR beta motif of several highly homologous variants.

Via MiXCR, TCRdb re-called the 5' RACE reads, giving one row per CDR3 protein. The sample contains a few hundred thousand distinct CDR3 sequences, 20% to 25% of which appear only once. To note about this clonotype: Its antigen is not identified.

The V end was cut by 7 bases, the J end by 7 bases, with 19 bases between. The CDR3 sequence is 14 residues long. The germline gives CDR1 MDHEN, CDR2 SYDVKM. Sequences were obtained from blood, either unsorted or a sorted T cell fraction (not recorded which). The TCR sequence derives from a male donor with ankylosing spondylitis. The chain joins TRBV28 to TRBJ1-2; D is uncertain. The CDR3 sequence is CASTGGREVFGYTF. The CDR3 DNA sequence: TGTGCCAGCACCGGAGGACGGGAAGTCTTTGGCTACACCTTC.